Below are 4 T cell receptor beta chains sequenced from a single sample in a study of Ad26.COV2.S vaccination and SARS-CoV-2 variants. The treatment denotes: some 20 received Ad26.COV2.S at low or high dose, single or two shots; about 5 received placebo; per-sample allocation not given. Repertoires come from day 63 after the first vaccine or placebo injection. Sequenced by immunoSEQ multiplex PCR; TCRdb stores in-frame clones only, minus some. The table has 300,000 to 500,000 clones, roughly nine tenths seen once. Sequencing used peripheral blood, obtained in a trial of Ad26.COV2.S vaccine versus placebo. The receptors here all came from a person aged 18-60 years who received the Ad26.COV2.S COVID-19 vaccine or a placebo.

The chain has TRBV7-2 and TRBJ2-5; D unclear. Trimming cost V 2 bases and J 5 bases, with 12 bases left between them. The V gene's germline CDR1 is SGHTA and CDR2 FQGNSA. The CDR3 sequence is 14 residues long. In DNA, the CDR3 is TGTGCCAGCAGCTTAAACGGCCTCGAGGAGACCCAGTACTTC. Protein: CASSLNGLEETQYF.

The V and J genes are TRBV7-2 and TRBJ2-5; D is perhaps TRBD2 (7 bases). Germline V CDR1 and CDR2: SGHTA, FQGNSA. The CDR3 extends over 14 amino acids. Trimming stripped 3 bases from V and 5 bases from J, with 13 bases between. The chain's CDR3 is CASSFRGGWETQYF. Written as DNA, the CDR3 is TGTGCCAGCAGCTTTAGGGGGGGATGGGAGACCCAGTACTTC.

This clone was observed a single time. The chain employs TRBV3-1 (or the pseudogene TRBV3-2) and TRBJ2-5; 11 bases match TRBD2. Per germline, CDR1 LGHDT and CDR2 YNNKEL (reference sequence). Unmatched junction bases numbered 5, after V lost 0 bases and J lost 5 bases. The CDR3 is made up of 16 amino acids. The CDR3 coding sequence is TGTGCCAGCAGCCAAGACGCTAGCGGGGGGCAGGAGACCCAGTACTTC. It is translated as CASSQDASGGQETQYF.

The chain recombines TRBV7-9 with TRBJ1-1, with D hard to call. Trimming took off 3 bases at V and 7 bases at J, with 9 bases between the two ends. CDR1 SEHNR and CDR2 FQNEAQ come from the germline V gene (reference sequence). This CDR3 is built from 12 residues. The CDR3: CASSLRDNEAFF. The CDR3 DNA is TGTGCCAGCAGCTTGAGAGACAATGAAGCTTTCTTT.